One sample yielded the 10 T cell receptor beta chains listed below, sequenced in a study of regulatory T cells in long-lasting Graves disease. Sequencing libraries for TCR beta were prepared with iRepertoire HTBI primers and Arm-PCR of CDR3 regions. TCRdb processed the multiplex PCR reads anew with MiXCR; each CDR3 protein has one entry. Among 450,000 to 600,000 distinct CDR3 sequences listed, approximately 15% were seen once. The time point denotes: newly diagnosed GD, antithyroid drugs for less than 3 months. From RNA extracted from PBMCs, the TCR library was made. The same data also went into a second study, on T cells in Graves' hyperthyroidism and ophthalmopathy.

The specimen was peripheral blood mononuclear cells (PBMCs), collected at new diagnosis, from a patient treated with antithyroid drugs. These receptors originate from a man aged 25 to 40 with Graves disease.

In this sample, this clonotype turned up many times. This chain connects TRBV6-5 to TRBJ2-2; D perhaps matches TRBD1 (6 bases). Germline CDR1 and CDR2: MNHEY and SVGAGI. Trimming took off 0 bases at V and 3 bases at J, with 8 bases between the two ends. CDR3 length: 15 residues. Written as DNA, the CDR3 is TGTGCCAGCAGTTACTCGACAGGCCACACCGGGGAGCTGTTTTTT. Its translation is CASSYSTGHTGELFF.

This clonotype was seen a handful of times. The genes are TRBV9 and TRBJ2-7; TRBD2 matches 8 bases. Germline V gene data show CDR1 as SGDLS and CDR2 as YYNGEE. The CDR3 consists of 15 residues. V shed 0 bases, J shed 4 bases, and the junction held 6 bases outside the gene matches. CDR3 loop: CASSVDGSGSYEQYF. In DNA form, the CDR3 reads TGTGCCAGCAGCGTAGACGGCAGCGGGAGTTACGAGCAGTACTTC.

This clonotype was observed many times. The chain couples TRBV25-1 to TRBJ2-3, with D perhaps matching TRBD2 (6 bases). V was clipped by 4 bases and J by 0 bases, with 11 bases between them. The CDR3 extends over 15 amino acids. The germline CDR1 and CDR2 sequences are MGHDK and SYGVNS. This CDR3 reads CASSGPAGSTDTQYF. The CDR3 nucleotides are TGTGCCAGCAGTGGTCCAGCGGGCAGCACAGATACGCAGTATTTT.

This clonotype was detected ten times or more. This chain uses TRBV2 with TRBJ1-1; TRBD1 agrees at 7 bases. V lost 6 bases, J lost 10 bases, and 8 bases stayed unmatched. The CDR3 runs to 12 residues. Per germline, CDR1 SNHLY and CDR2 FYNNEI. CDR3 nucleotides: TGTGCCAGCAGGGGGGACAGTAGGATAGCTTTCTTT. Amino acid sequence: CASRGDSRIAFF. Filled out from reference TRBV2 and TRBJ1-1, the complete variable domain reads EPEVTQTPSHQVTQMGQEVILRCVPISNHLYFYWYRQILGQKVEFLVSFYNNEISEKSEIFDDQFSVERPDGSNFTLKIRSTKLEDSAMYFCASRGDSRIAFFGQGTRLTVV.

This clonotype was found many times. The rearrangement links TRBV19 to TRBJ2-3; 9 bases match TRBD1. This CDR3 contains 14 residues. Germline V gene data show CDR1 as LNHDA and CDR2 as SQIVND (reference sequence). V dropped 6 bases and J dropped 2; count of bases not matched to a gene: 3. This CDR3 reads CASRDRGYTDTQYF. The CDR3 bases are TGTGCCAGTAGGGACAGGGGCTACACAGATACGCAGTATTTT.

V and J are TRBV7-9 and TRBJ2-1, with 13 bases matching TRBD2. Germline values: CDR1 SEHNR, CDR2 FQNEAQ (reference sequence). With 2 bases clipped from V and 5 bases from J, the junction kept 3 bases outside the gene matches. The CDR3 length is 16 residues. In nucleotides, the CDR3 is TGTGCCAGCAGCTTACGGACTAGCGGGAGAGACAATGAGCAGTTCTTC. Translated, it gives CASSLRTSGRDNEQFF.

This clonotype has just one count. A read error is possible here, since a much larger clone lies one base away. The conserved final phenylalanine or tryptophan is absent from the CDR3, which likely points to a read error. The chain is built from TRBV18 and TRBJ2-7; TRBD2 aligns across 7 bases. This CDR3 comprises 12 residues. V gave up 3 bases and J gave up 7 bases; unmatched junction bases: 3. Germline values: CDR1 KGHSH, CDR2 LQKENI. The CDR3 region is CASSPLGGEQYL. The DNA for the CDR3 is TGTGCCAGCTCACCGTTGGGGGGGGAGCAGTACCTC.

This clonotype was recorded a few times. This chain links TRBV30 with TRBJ2-1, with a weak D call TRBD2 (5 bases). Germline CDR1 is GTSNPN and CDR2 is SVGIG (reference sequence). The ends were cut back, 2 bases at V and 10 bases at J, with 12 bases in the middle. The CDR3 runs 12 residues. The CDR3 loop is CAWSPLGGEQFF. DNA for the CDR3: TGTGCCTGGAGTCCCCTCGGAGGCGAGCAGTTCTTC.

This clonotype was recorded at least ten times. CDR3 coding DNA: TGCAGCGTTCGTTGGGGGACTGGGGCCAACGTCCTGACTTTC. Protein product: CSVRWGTGANVLTF. The chain joins TRBV29-1 to TRBJ2-6, with D perhaps assigned TRBD1 or TRBD2 (5 bases each). This CDR3 spans 14 amino acids. CDR1 is SQVTM and CDR2 is ANQGSEA in the germline V gene. V gave up 5 bases and J gave up 2 bases, with 10 bases separating them.

The table lists this clonotype with a few counts. The chain carries TRBV2 and TRBJ2-5; 9 bases are shared with TRBD2. Germline trimming cut 8 bases from V and 4 bases from J; bases unmatched to any gene: 17. The germline V gene has CDR1 SNHLY and CDR2 FYNNEI. CDR3 length equals 17 residues. The CDR3 bases are TGTGCCAGCGGACGAGGGGGCGGGAGGGCCTCCGGAGAGACCCAGTACTTC. It specifies CASGRGGGRASGETQYF. The entire variable domain, with the rest obtained from reference TRBV2 and TRBJ2-5, is as follows: EPEVTQTPSHQVTQMGQEVILRCVPISNHLYFYWYRQILGQKVEFLVSFYNNEISEKSEIFDDQFSVERPDGSNFTLKIRSTKLEDSAMYFCASGRGGGRASGETQYFGPGTRLLVL.